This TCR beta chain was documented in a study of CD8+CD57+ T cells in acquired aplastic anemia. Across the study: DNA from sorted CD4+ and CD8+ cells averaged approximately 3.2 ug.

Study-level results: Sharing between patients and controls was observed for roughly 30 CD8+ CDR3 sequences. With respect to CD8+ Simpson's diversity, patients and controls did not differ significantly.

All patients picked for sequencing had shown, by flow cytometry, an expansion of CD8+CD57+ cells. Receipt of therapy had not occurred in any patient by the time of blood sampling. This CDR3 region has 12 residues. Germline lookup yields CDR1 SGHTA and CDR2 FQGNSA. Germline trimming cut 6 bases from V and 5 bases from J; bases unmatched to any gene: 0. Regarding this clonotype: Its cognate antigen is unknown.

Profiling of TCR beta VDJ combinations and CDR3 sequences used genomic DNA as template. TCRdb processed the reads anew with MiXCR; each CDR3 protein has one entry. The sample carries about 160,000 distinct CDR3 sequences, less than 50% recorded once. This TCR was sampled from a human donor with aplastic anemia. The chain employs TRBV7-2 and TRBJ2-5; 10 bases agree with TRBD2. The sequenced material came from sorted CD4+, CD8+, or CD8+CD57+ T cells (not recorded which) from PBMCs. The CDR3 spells CASRTSGETQYF. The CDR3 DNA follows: TGTGCCAGCAGGACTAGCGGGGAGACCCAGTACTTC.